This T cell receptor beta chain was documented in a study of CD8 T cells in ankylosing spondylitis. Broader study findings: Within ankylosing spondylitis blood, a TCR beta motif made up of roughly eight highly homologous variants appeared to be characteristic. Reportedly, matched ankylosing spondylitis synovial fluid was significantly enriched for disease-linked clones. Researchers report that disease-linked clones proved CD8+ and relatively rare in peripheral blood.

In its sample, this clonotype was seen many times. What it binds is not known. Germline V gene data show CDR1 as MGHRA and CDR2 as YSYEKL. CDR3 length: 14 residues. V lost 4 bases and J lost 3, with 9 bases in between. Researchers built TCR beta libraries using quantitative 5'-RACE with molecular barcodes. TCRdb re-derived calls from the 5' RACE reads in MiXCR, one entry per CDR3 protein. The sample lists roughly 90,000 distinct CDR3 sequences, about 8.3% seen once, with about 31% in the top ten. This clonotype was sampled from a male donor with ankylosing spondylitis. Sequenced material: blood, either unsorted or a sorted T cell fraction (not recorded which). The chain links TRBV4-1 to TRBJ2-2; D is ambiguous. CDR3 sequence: CASSLGPDTGELFF. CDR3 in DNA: TGCGCCAGCAGCCTCGGGCCTGACACCGGGGAGCTGTTTTTT.